This T cell receptor (beta chain) was profiled in a study of T cells in Graves' hyperthyroidism and ophthalmopathy. Notes on the study in general: By a 13 V-J model, ophthalmopathy was set apart from stable hyperthyroidism. Ophthalmopathy got predicted by the model a median approximately six months before its onset.

Trimming took 2 bases from V and 6 from J; bases not matched to a gene: 6. Looked up from germline, CDR1 is SGDLS and CDR2 is YYNGEE. The CDR3 has 16 residues. RNA transcripts gave rise to amplified TCR beta CDR3 regions. RT-PCR in the first round (using the HTBI primer set) targeted the TCR CDR3. TCRdb itself ran the multiplex PCR reads through MiXCR, one entry per CDR3 protein. The table lists approximately 430,000 distinct CDR3 sequences, 15% to 17% of them singletons. The hyperthyroidism patients had all been newly diagnosed, and their disease duration was under 2 months. Their ages ranged from 18 to 65 years. This clonotype was seen repeatedly, ten times or more. Antigen specificity is unknown.

The V gene is TRBV9, the J gene TRBJ2-1, with 12 bases identical to TRBD2. What was sequenced was blood. This receptor was obtained from a woman under 30 with Graves' hyperthyroidism. The CDR3 DNA is TGTGCCAGCAGCGTGGTACCGGGACTAGCGGGCAATGAGCAGTTCTTC. This encodes CASSVVPGLAGNEQFF.